The present entry profiles one T cell receptor (beta chain) with its context. The length of the CDR3 is 15 residues. V was shortened by 4 bases and J by 4 bases, with 14 bases between the two germline ends. Per germline, CDR1 MDHEN and CDR2 SYDVKM. Clones were sequenced by immunoSEQ multiplex PCR, and TCRdb holds only the in-frame ones, with some missing. Counted here are about 380,000 clones, 95% occurring once; the ten biggest clones make up roughly 0.02%. This sample is drawn from a study of shared T cell receptors in the human thymus. The sequence was obtained from a human donor. The chain is built from TRBV28 and TRBJ2-1; D might be TRBD1 or TRBD2, each matching 5 bases. The sample taken for sequencing was thymocytes. Here the CDR3 reads CASSSGTRPYNEQFF. DNA of the CDR3: TGTGCCAGCAGTTCGGGGACGAGACCGTACAATGAGCAGTTCTTC.